The rows below give T cell receptor beta chains drawn from one sample of a study of blood T cell repertoires in COVID-19. Assay used: immunoSEQ multiplex PCR; TCRdb lists only in-frame clones, some missing. The sample has 70,000 to 90,000 clones, approximately 91% seen once. Material: peripheral blood. Source of these receptors: a man aged 45-65 years with acute or convalescent COVID-19. CDR3s include the opening cysteine and the closing phenylalanine or tryptophan. The D gene is left open where the match is weak. Size values are once, few and many counts, or a class for expanded clones, and some rows have none.

j_gene | v_gene | abundance | d_gene | CDR3aa | CDR3nt
TRBJ1-4 | TRBV7-9 | once | - | CASSVQGEGEKLFF | TGTGCCAGCAGCGTACAGGGTGAGGGTGAAAAACTGTTTTTT
TRBJ1-5 | TRBV6-6 | - | - | CASSYGGASNQPQHF | TGTGCCAGCAGTTACGGAGGGGCTAGCAATCAGCCCCAGCATTTT
TRBJ2-1 | TRBV18 | - | TRBD2 | CASSPRVVGGTGEQFF | TGTGCCAGCTCACCAAGAGTGGTCGGGGGGACGGGTGAGCAGTTCTTC
TRBJ1-4 | TRBV5-1 | - | TRBD1 | CASSQGQGGPNEKLFF | TGCGCCAGCAGCCAGGGACAGGGGGGCCCTAATGAAAAACTGTTTTTT
TRBJ2-5 | TRBV7-6 | - | - | CASSLAGTSQETQYF | TGTGCCAGCAGCTTAGCTGGGACATCCCAAGAGACCCAGTACTTC
TRBJ1-2 | TRBV6-5 | - | - | CASSYTPGNYGYTF | TGTGCCAGCAGTTACACCCCAGGGAACTATGGCTACACCTTC
TRBJ2-1 | TRBV24-1 | once | TRBD1 | CATSGRGRDFSYNEQFF | TGTGCCACCTCCGGCAGGGGGCGAGATTTCTCCTACAATGAGCAGTTCTTC
TRBJ2-7 | TRBV30 | - | - | CAWSVLDKAYEQYF | TGTGCCTGGAGTGTACTGGACAAGGCCTACGAGCAGTACTTC
TRBJ1-6 | TRBV30 | - | TRBD1 | CAWSHRDRESPLHF | TGTGCCTGGAGTCACCGGGACAGGGAGTCACCCCTCCACTTT
TRBJ1-1 | TRBV6-2/TRBV6-3 | - | - | CASSSEGRGTEAFF | TGTGCCAGCAGCTCGGAGGGTCGGGGCACTGAAGCTTTCTTT
TRBJ1-2 | TRBV5-4 | - | TRBD1 | CASSWNRGRDGYTF | TGTGCCAGCAGCTGGAACAGGGGGCGCGATGGCTACACCTTC
TRBJ1-6 | TRBV27 | - | - | CASRHRWDSPLHF | TGTGCCAGCAGGCACAGGTGGGATTCACCCCTCCACTTT
TRBJ1-1 | TRBV5-1 | few | - | CASSLGPTGQNTEAFF | TGCGCCAGCAGCTTGGGGCCGACAGGACAGAACACTGAAGCTTTCTTT
TRBJ1-2 | TRBV6-4 | - | TRBD1 | CASSYKYDRDRDYGYTF | TGTGCCAGCAGTTATAAGTACGACCGGGACAGGGACTATGGCTACACCTTC
TRBJ2-1 | TRBV21-1 | - | - | CASSREGGQGYNEQFF | TGTGCCAGCAGCAGAGAAGGGGGACAGGGGTACAATGAGCAGTTCTTC
TRBJ2-1 | TRBV7-6 | - | TRBD2 | CASSLEVAGGDNEQFF | TGTGCCAGCAGCCTAGAGGTAGCGGGGGGAGACAATGAGCAGTTCTTC
TRBJ2-5 | TRBV10-3 | - | TRBD1 | CAISELQGGETQYF | TGTGCCATCAGTGAGTTACAGGGGGGAGAGACCCAGTACTTC
TRBJ2-1 | TRBV7-3 | - | - | CASSLMDSNNEQFF | TGTGCCAGCAGCTTAATGGACAGTAACAATGAGCAGTTCTTC
TRBJ2-7 | TRBV30 | - | TRBD1 | CAWRKGRGLYEQYF | TGTGCCTGGAGAAAGGGCAGGGGGCTCTACGAGCAGTACTTC
TRBJ1-2 | TRBV27 | - | - | CASSLSGGLGYTF | TGTGCCAGCAGTTTGTCGGGGGGCCTTGGCTACACCTTC
TRBJ2-5 | TRBV7-3 | - | - | CASSLIGEETQYF | TGTGCCAGCAGCTTAATTGGGGAGGAGACCCAGTACTTC
TRBJ2-2 | TRBV5-1 | - | TRBD1 | CATSTGIFSGELFF | TGCGCCACCTCGACAGGGATTTTTTCCGGGGAGCTGTTTTTT
TRBJ1-4 | TRBV28 | - | - | CASSLGGTNEKLFF | TGTGCCAGCAGTTTGGGGGGGACTAATGAAAAACTGTTTTTT
TRBJ1-2 | TRBV29-1 | - | - | CSGGPDYGYTF | TGCAGTGGAGGCCCAGACTATGGCTACACCTTC
TRBJ1-5 | TRBV6-5 | - | TRBD1 | CASSSRGRGGQPQHF | TGTGCCAGCAGTTCCAGGGGGCGTGGCGGTCAGCCCCAGCATTTT
TRBJ2-1 | TRBV5-1 | - | TRBD2 | CASSEISGGLQGEQFF | TGCGCCAGCAGCGAGATTAGCGGGGGGTTGCAGGGTGAGCAGTTCTTC
TRBJ2-5 | TRBV9 | - | TRBD2 | CASSGGGGLETQYF | TGTGCCAGCAGCGGCGGGGGGGGTTTGGAGACCCAGTACTTC
TRBJ1-1 | TRBV5-1 | - | - | CASSARGLRTEAFF | TGCGCCAGCAGCGCCAGGGGATTGAGGACTGAAGCTTTCTTT
TRBJ2-5 | TRBV5-6 | - | - | CASSRAGETQYF | TGTGCCAGCAGCCGAGCAGGGGAGACCCAGTACTTC
TRBJ1-4 | TRBV5-1 | - | - | CASSLAGGRTNEKLFF | TGCGCCAGCAGCTTGGCCGGGGGGCGTACTAATGAAAAACTGTTTTTT
TRBJ1-6 | TRBV5-6 | - | - | CASSLRGNSPLHF | TGTGCCAGCAGCTTGAGGGGGAATTCACCCCTCCACTTT
TRBJ2-7 | TRBV5-5 | - | TRBD1 | CASSHRDRALYEQYF | TGTGCCAGCAGCCACCGGGACAGGGCTCTGTACGAGCAGTACTTC
TRBJ2-7 | TRBV2 | - | TRBD1 | CASKGTDREANEQYF | TGTGCCAGCAAGGGAACGGACAGGGAAGCTAACGAGCAGTACTTC